A selection of T cell receptor beta chains follows, all from one sample in a study of regulatory T cells in long-lasting Graves disease. TCRdb redid the calling of the multiplex PCR reads with MiXCR, one entry per CDR3 protein. The table shows about 400,000 distinct CDR3 sequences, with 20% to 25% occurring only once. The sequences come from peripheral blood mononuclear cells (PBMCs), collected when the disease was refractory, from a patient treated with antithyroid drugs. These receptors were obtained from a female donor with Graves disease. The conserved cysteine and the conserved F or W are not part of the CDR3 here. Fields, in order: J gene, V gene, CDR3 protein.

>TRBJ1-5|TRBV19
ASSTGSNQPQH
>TRBJ2-3|TRBV11-1
ASSSPGLESDTQY
>TRBJ2-2|TRBV6-2/TRBV6-3
ASSYPSGGGWGELF
>TRBJ1-2|TRBV10-3
AIRATTGYGYT
>TRBJ2-7|TRBV5-1
ASSRGVVSYEQY
>TRBJ2-5|TRBV6-1
ASTLSGGLVGETQY
>TRBJ2-7|TRBV11-1
ASSFGTYEQY
>TRBJ1-4|TRBV18
ASSPAPGPDEKLF
>TRBJ2-6|TRBV29-1
SVKDTGANVLT
>TRBJ1-2|TRBV4-3
ASSQDWRGADYGYT
>TRBJ2-7|TRBV6-2/TRBV6-3
ASSITGYEQY
>TRBJ2-5|TRBV20-1
SALDRAGETQY
>TRBJ2-7|TRBV27
ASSLRTLSYEQY
>TRBJ1-4|TRBV15
ATSRDLGEKLF
>TRBJ1-2|TRBV5-1
ASSPDEGRGYGYT
>-|TRBV2
ASSEGGTQQF
>TRBJ1-6|TRBV20-1
SARPLYNSPLH
>TRBJ2-6|TRBV9
ASSVGGGSGANVLT
>TRBJ2-7|TRBV3-1
ASSHTGQGGNEQY
>TRBJ1-1|TRBV30
AWSGRGGARGTEAF
>TRBJ1-1|TRBV7-2
ASSLVGPGNTEAF
>TRBJ1-4|TRBV28
ASSLGLREKLF
>TRBJ1-1|TRBV28
ASSDGGGATEAF
>TRBJ2-7|TRBV9
ASSALGDWTYEQY
>TRBJ1-1|TRBV28
ASSTHRGFGAF
>TRBJ2-5|TRBV20-1
SAADRRETQY
>TRBJ2-2|TRBV2
ASRGLGQGLGSNTGELF